The 18 T cell receptor beta chains below all came from one sample that was sequenced in a study of shared clonotypes between healthy human individuals. The table came from immunoSEQ multiplex PCR; TCRdb's copy has only in-frame clones and leaves some out. This table has about 79,000 clones, over 55% appearing once. Sequencing was done on a sample of memory CD8+ T cells sorted from blood. Specified subset: CD45RO+ cells pooled with CCR7-negative TemRA cells. The receptors here all came from a man aged 25 to 40 in good health.

In its sample, this clone was seen a few times. The V call is TRBV27, the J call TRBJ2-1, with D possibly TRBD2 on 6 matching bases. This CDR3 comprises 14 residues. Per germline, CDR1 MNHEY and CDR2 SMNVEV (reference sequence). V was pared by 1 base and J by 8 bases, with 12 bases between. Here the CDR3 reads CASSLFRLDDEQFF. In DNA form, the CDR3 reads TGTGCCAGCAGTTTATTCCGACTAGACGATGAGCAGTTCTTC.

The V call is TRBV7-2, the J call TRBJ2-1; weak D call: TRBD1 (6 bases). Per the germline V gene, CDR1 is SGHTA and CDR2 is FQGNSA. Trimming pared 11 bases from V and 5 bases from J, leaving 19 bases between. CDR3 length equals 14 residues. The CDR3 region has the DNA TGTGCCTCACACTCGGCAGGGGCCCACAATGAGCAGTTCTTC. The encoded protein is CASHSAGAHNEQFF.

The V and J genes are TRBV28 and TRBJ2-7; D assignment may be TRBD1 or TRBD2 (5 bases each). Trimming cost V 5 bases and J 4 bases, with 18 bases left between them. The CDR3 consists of 15 residues. Per germline, CDR1 MDHEN and CDR2 SYDVKM. CDR3 sequence (DNA): TGTGCCAGCAGTCGCATAATAGGGACCGTTTACGAGCAGTACTTC. It translates to CASSRIIGTVYEQYF.

The chain uses TRBV13 and TRBJ2-2; 7 bases match TRBD2. From germline, CDR1 is PRHDT and CDR2 FYEKMQ (reference sequence). CDR3 length: 14 amino acids. J lost 2 bases, V lost 3 bases, and 0 bases had no gene match. As DNA, the CDR3 is TGTGCCAGCAGCTTGGGACTAAACACCGGGGAGCTGTTTTTT. Translating it yields CASSLGLNTGELFF.

The V and J genes are TRBV9 and TRBJ2-2, with D possibly called TRBD1 or TRBD2 (5 bases each). The CDR3 covers 13 residues. V shed 0 bases and J shed 5 bases, with 5 bases lying between them. CDR1 and CDR2 from the germline V gene are SGDLS and YYNGEE. CDR3 region: CASSVGGTGELFF. In DNA form, the CDR3 reads TGTGCCAGCAGCGTAGGGGGGACCGGGGAGCTGTTTTTT.

The chain recombines TRBV30 with TRBJ1-2; no definite D call. This CDR3 spans 13 amino acids. Germline CDR1 is GTSNPN and CDR2 is SVGIG (reference sequence). Trimming removed 1 base from V and 0 bases from J, with 6 bases in between. The CDR3 protein is CAWSALSNYGYTF. The DNA of the CDR3 is TGTGCCTGGAGTGCCCTTTCTAACTATGGCTACACCTTC. Full variable domain (remainder filled in from reference TRBV30 and TRBJ1-2): SQTIHQWPATLVQPVGSPLSLECTVEGTSNPNLYWYRQAAGRGLQLLFYSVGIGQISSEVPQNLSASRPQDRQFILSSKKLLLSDSGFYLCAWSALSNYGYTFGSGTRLTVV.

The count of this clone is one. The chain joins TRBV4-3 to TRBJ2-2, with TRBD2 matching 7 bases. V trimming: 0 bases; J trimming: 6 bases; junction bases outside the gene matches: 7. Germline CDR1 is LGHNA and CDR2 is YSLEER. The CDR3 has 16 residues. The CDR3 nucleotides are TGCGCCAGCAGCCAAGAAGAGGGCGGGAGAGCCGGGGAGCTGTTTTTT. Protein sequence: CASSQEEGGRAGELFF.

This clone turned up a few times. The V call is TRBV14, the J call TRBJ2-3, with D tentatively TRBD2 (6 bases). V shed 4 bases and J shed 2 bases, with 16 bases lying between them. Germline V lookup: CDR1 SGHDN, CDR2 FVKESK. This CDR3 contains 16 residues. CDR3 nucleotide sequence: TGTGCCAGCAGCCTGGGACTGTCAAGACTCACAGATACGCAGTATTTT. Residues: CASSLGLSRLTDTQYF. Using reference TRBV14 and TRBJ2-3 for the parts outside the CDR3, the full variable domain is EAGVTQFPSHSVIEKGQTVTLRCDPISGHDNLYWYRRVMGKEIKFLLHFVKESKQDESGMPNNRFLAERTGGTYSTLKVQPAELEDSGVYFCASSLGLSRLTDTQYFGPGTRLTVL.

The chain couples TRBV29-1 to TRBJ1-2, with D uncertain. This CDR3 has 16 amino acids. Trimming took off 0 bases at V and 0 bases at J, with 14 bases between the two ends. Germline loops: CDR1 SQVTM, CDR2 ANQGSEA. CDR3 in amino acids: CSVEDRPGFPNYGYTF. DNA for the CDR3: TGCAGCGTTGAAGATCGCCCTGGTTTTCCTAACTATGGCTACACCTTC. The complete variable domain, with remaining parts taken from reference TRBV29-1 and TRBJ1-2, reads SAVISQKPSRDICQRGTSLTIQCQVDSQVTMMFWYRQQPGQSLTLIATANQGSEATYESGFVIDKFPISRPNLTFSTLTVSNMSPEDSSIYLCSVEDRPGFPNYGYTFGSGTRLTVV.

In its sample, this clone was seen many times. The sample has other DNA sequences that encode this CDR3 too. The chain is built from TRBV28 and TRBJ2-7, with a tentative D call TRBD2 (6 bases). Germline loops: CDR1 MDHEN, CDR2 SYDVKM. The CDR3 extends over 13 amino acids. V gave up 8 bases and J gave up 3 bases, with 14 bases separating them. The CDR3: CASSLGTDYEQYF. As DNA, the CDR3 is TGTGCCAGCTCGCTGGGGACTGACTACGAGCAGTACTTC.

The chain carries TRBV28 and TRBJ2-7; tentative D call: TRBD1 (5 bases). Germline CDR1 and CDR2: MDHEN and SYDVKM. CDR3 length: 12 residues. V lost 9 bases and J lost 2, with 11 bases in between. DNA for the CDR3: TGTGCCAGTACAGGCCTCGCCTACGAGCAGTACTTC. Its protein is CASTGLAYEQYF.

The J gene is TRBJ1-1, the V gene TRBV5-8; D not certain. Deletions cut 5 bases from V and 6 bases from J, with 11 bases between. CDR3 length equals 12 residues. Germline V gene data show CDR1 as SGHTS and CDR2 as YDEGEE. The CDR3 nucleotides read TGTGCCAGCAGACGGGGTAGGTCTGAAGCTTTCTTT. Its protein product is CASRRGRSEAFF.

The V call is TRBV4-1, the J call TRBJ2-2, with no clear D. Germline CDR1 reads MGHRA; CDR2 reads YSYEKL. Trimming removed 0 bases from V and 3 bases from J, with 11 bases in between. This CDR3 region has 16 residues. The chain's CDR3 is CASSQEGRGDTGELFF. In nucleotides, the CDR3 is TGCGCCAGCAGCCAAGAGGGTCGAGGTGACACCGGGGAGCTGTTTTTT.

The J gene is TRBJ2-1, the V gene TRBV7-3, with 7 bases identical to TRBD2. Germline-derived CDR1 and CDR2 are SGHTA and FQGTGA. The CDR3 loop spans 12 amino acids. V lost 5 bases and J lost 7; bases outside the gene matches: 2. In nucleotides, the CDR3 is TGTGCCAGCAGCCCTAGCGGTAATGAGCAGTTCTTC. Amino acids: CASSPSGNEQFF.

The chain joins TRBV9 to TRBJ2-7, with D perhaps matching TRBD2 (5 bases). The germline V gene encodes CDR1 SGDLS and CDR2 YYNGEE. Trimming pared 0 bases from V and 3 bases from J, leaving 10 bases between. The CDR3 covers 14 residues. The CDR3 DNA is TGTGCCAGCAGCGTAGGTGGACTCAACTACGAGCAGTACTTC. Protein: CASSVGGLNYEQYF.

This chain connects TRBV7-2 to TRBJ1-3; D not certain. This CDR3 has 17 amino acids. The V end was cut by 1 base, the J end by 4 bases, with 17 bases between. The germline V gene has CDR1 SGHTA and CDR2 FQGNSA. In DNA, the CDR3 is TGTGCCAGCAGCTTAGGGGTACAGAGCTTATCCGGAAACACCATATATTTT. Residues: CASSLGVQSLSGNTIYF.

This clone occurred once. CDR3: CASASNTGELFF. CDR3 coding DNA: TGTGCCAGCGCTTCGAACACCGGGGAGCTGTTTTTT. V is TRBV28 and J is TRBJ2-2, with D hard to call. Germline lookup yields CDR1 MDHEN and CDR2 SYDVKM. V was shortened by 8 bases and J by 0 bases, with 4 bases between the two germline ends. The CDR3 has 12 residues.

The gene calls are TRBV7-8 and TRBJ1-2; no reliable D call. The V and J ends lost 2 bases and 0 bases respectively, with 10 bases between them. CDR1 and CDR2 (germline): SGHVS, FQNEAQ. The CDR3 extends over 15 amino acids. The CDR3 spells CASSLTDGANYGYTF. CDR3 sequence (DNA): TGTGCCAGCAGCTTAACGGACGGAGCTAACTATGGCTACACCTTC.